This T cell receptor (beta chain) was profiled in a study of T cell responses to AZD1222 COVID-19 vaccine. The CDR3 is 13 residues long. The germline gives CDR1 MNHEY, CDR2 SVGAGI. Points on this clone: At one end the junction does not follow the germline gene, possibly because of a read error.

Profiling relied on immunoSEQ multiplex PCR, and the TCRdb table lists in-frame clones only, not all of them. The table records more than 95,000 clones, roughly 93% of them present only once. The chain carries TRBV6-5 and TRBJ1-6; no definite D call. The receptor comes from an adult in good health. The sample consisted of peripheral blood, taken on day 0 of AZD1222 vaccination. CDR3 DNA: TGTGCCAGCACCCGGACCTACAATTCACCCCTCCACTTT. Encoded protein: CASTRTYNSPLHF.